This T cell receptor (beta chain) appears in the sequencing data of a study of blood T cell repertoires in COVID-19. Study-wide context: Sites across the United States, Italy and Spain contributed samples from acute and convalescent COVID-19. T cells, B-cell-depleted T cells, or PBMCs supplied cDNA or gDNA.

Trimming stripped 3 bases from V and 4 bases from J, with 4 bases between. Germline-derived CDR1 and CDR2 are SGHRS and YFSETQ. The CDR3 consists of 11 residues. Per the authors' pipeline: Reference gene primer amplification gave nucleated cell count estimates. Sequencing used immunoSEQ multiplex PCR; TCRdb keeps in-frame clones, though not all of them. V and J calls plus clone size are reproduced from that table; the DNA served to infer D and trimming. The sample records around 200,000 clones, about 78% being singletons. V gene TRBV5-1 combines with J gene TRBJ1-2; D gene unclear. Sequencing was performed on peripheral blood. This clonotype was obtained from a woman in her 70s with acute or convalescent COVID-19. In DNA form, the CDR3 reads TGCGCCAGCAGCTCCGGCTATGGCTACACCTTC. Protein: CASSSGYGYTF.